This record concerns one T cell receptor (beta chain) sequence. The data were taken from a study of blood T cell repertoires in COVID-19. Study details: T cells, B-cell-depleted T cells, or PBMCs supplied cDNA or gDNA.

As processed by the authors: Estimates of nucleated cell counts were drawn from the amplification of reference gene primers. The data were produced by immunoSEQ multiplex PCR, yet TCRdb's version contains in-frame clones alone and is incomplete. V and J calls and clone size are copied from that table; D and trimming were computed from the DNA. This sample has around 300,000 clones, with roughly 84% found just once. The CDR3 is 13 amino acids. The germline V gene has CDR1 MDHEN and CDR2 SYDVKM. The germline V and J ends were trimmed by 5 bases and 8 bases, with 15 bases remaining between them. The V and J genes are TRBV28 and TRBJ1-2; no clear D gene. Sequencing input: peripheral blood. This clonotype was sampled from a man aged 45-60 years with active or convalescent COVID-19. CDR3 region: CASSVAQVGGYTF. CDR3 nucleotides: TGTGCCAGCAGTGTTGCGCAAGTGGGCGGCTACACCTTC.